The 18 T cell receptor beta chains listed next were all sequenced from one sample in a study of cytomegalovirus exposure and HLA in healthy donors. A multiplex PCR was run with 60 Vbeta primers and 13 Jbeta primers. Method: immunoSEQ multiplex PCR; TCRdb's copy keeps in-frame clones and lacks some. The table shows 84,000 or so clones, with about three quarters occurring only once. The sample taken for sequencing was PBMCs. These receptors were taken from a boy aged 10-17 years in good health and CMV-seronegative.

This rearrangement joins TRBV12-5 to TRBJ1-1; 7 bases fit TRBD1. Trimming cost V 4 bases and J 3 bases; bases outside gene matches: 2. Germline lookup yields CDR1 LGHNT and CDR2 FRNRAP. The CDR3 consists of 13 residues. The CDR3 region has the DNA TGTGCTAGTGGTTGGGGGACAGACACTGAAGCTTTCTTT. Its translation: CASGWGTDTEAFF.

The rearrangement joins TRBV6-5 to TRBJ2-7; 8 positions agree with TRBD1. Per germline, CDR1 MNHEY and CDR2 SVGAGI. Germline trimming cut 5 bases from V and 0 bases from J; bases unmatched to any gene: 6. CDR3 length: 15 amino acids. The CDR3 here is CASSKDRVSSYEQYF. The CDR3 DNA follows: TGTGCCAGCAGTAAGGACAGGGTTAGCTCCTACGAGCAGTACTTC.

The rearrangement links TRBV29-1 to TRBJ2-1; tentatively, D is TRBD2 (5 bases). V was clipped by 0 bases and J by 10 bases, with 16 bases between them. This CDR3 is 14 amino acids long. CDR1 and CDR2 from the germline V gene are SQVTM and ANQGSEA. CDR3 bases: TGCAGCGTTGAAGAATGGACTCACCCATGGGAGCAGTTCTTC. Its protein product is CSVEEWTHPWEQFF.

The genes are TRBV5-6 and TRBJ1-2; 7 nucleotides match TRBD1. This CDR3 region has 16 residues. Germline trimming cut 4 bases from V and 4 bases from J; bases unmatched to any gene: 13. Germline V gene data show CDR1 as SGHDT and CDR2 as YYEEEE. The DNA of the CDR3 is TGTGCCAGCAGCGGGTACAGAAATCAGGGGGGCTATGGCTACACCTTC. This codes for CASSGYRNQGGYGYTF.

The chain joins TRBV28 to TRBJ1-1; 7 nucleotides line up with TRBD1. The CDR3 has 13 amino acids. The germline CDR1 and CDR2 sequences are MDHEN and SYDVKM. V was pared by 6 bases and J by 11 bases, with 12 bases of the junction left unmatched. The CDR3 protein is CASRRNRGLEAFF. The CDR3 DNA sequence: TGTGCCAGCAGAAGGAACAGGGGACTTGAGGCTTTCTTT. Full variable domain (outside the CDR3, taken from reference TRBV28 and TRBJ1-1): DVKVTQSSRYLVKRTGEKVFLECVQDMDHENMFWYRQDPGLGLRLIYFSYDVKMKEKGDIPEGYSVSREKKERFSLILESASTNQTSMYLCASRRNRGLEAFFGQGTRLTVV.

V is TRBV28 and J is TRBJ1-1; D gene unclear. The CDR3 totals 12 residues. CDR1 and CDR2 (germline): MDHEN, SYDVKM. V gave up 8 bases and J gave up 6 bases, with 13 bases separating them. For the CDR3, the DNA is TGTGCCAGCGGATTGGTGAGGCCTGAAGCTTTCTTT. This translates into CASGLVRPEAFF.

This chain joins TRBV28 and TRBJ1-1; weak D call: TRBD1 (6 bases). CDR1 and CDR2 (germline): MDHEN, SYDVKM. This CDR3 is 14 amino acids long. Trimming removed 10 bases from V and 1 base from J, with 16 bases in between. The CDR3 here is CAIHSTGENTEAFF. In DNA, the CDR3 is TGTGCCATCCACTCGACAGGAGAGAACACTGAAGCTTTCTTT.

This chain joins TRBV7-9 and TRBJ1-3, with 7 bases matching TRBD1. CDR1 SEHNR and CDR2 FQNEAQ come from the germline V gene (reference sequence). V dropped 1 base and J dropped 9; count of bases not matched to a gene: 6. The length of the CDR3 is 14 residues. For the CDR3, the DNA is TGTGCCAGCAGCTTAGGTGGCAGGGGGATCACCATATATTTT. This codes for CASSLGGRGITIYF.

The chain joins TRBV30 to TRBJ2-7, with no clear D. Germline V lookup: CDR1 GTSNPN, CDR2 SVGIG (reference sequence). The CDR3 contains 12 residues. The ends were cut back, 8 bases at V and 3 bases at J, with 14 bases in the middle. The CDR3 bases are TGTGCCCATGGGCCAGAGAACTACGAGCAGTACTTC. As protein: CAHGPENYEQYF.

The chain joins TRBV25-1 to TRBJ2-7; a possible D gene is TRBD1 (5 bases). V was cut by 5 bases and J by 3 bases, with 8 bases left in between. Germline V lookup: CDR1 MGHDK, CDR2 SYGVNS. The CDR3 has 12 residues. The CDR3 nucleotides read TGTGCCAGCAGTCAGGGCGGCTACGAGCAGTACTTC. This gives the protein CASSQGGYEQYF.

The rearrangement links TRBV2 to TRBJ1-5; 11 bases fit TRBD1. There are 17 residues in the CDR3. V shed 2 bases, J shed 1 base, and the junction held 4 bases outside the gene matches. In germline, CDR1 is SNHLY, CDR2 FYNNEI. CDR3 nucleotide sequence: TGTGCCAGCAGTGAACGCGGGACAGGGGGAAGCAATCAGCCCCAGCATTTT. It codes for CASSERGTGGSNQPQHF. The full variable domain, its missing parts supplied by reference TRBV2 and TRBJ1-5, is EPEVTQTPSHQVTQMGQEVILRCVPISNHLYFYWYRQILGQKVEFLVSFYNNEISEKSEIFDDQFSVERPDGSNFTLKIRSTKLEDSAMYFCASSERGTGGSNQPQHFGDGTRLSIL.

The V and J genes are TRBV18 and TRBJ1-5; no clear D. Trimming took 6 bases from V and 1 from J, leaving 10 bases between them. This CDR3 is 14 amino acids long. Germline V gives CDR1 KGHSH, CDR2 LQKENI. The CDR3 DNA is TGTGCCAGCTCCCTTCCGGGGAGCAATCAGCCCCAGCATTTT. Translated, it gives CASSLPGSNQPQHF.

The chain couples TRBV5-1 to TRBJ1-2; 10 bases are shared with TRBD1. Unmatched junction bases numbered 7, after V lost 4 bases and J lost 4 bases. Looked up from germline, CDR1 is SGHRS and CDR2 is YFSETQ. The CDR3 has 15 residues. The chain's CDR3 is CASSNPGQGTYGYTF. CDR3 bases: TGCGCCAGCAGCAACCCGGGACAGGGGACCTATGGCTACACCTTC.

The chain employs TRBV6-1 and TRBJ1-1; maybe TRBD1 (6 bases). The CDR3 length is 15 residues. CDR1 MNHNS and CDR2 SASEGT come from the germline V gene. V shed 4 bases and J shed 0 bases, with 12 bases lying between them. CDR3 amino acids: CASSALTGVNTEAFF. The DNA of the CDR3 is TGTGCCAGCAGTGCCCTGACAGGAGTGAACACTGAAGCTTTCTTT.

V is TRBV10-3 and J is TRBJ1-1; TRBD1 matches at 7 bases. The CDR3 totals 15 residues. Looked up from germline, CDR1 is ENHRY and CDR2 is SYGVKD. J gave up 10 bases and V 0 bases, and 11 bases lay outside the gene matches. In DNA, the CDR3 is TGTGCCATCAGTGAGTCCTCGGCGACAGGGAGCGGAGCTTTCTTT. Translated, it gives CAISESSATGSGAFF.

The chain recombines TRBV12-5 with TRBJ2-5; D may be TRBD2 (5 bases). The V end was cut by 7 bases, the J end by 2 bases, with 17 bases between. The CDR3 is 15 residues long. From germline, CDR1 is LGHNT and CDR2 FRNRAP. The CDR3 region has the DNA TGTGCTAGTGCCGTAGAGGGCCGGCAACAAGAGACCCAGTACTTC. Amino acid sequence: CASAVEGRQQETQYF. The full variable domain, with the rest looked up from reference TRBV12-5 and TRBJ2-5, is DARVTQTPRHKVTEMGQEVTMRCQPILGHNTVFWYRQTMMQGLELLAYFRNRAPLDDSGMPKDRFSAEMPDATLATLKIQPSEPRDSAVYFCASAVEGRQQETQYFGPGTRLLVL.

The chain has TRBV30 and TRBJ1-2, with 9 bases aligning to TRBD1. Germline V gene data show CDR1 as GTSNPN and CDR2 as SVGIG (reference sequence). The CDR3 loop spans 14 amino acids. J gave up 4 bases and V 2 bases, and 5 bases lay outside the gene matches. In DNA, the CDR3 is TGTGCCTGGAGTCCTACGACAGGGGGCTATGGCTACACCTTC. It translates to CAWSPTTGGYGYTF.

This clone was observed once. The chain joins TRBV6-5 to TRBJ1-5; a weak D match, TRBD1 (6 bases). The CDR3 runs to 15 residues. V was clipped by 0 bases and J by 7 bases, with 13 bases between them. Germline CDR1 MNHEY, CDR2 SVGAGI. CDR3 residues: CASSYSGGAGQPQHF. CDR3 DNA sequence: TGTGCCAGCAGTTACTCTGGGGGGGCAGGGCAGCCCCAGCATTTT.